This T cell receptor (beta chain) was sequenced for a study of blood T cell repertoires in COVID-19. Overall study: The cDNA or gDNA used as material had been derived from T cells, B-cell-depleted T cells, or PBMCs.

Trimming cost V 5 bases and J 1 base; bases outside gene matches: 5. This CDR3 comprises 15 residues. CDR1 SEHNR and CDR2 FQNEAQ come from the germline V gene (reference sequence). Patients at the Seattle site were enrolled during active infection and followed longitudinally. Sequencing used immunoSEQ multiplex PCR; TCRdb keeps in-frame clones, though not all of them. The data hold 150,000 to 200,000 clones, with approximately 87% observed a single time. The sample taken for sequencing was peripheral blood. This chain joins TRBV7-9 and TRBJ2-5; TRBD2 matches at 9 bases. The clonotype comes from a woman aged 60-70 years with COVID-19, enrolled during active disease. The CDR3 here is CASSGSGSGQETQYF. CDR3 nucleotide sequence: TGTGCCAGCAGCGGTAGCGGGAGTGGCCAAGAGACCCAGTACTTC.